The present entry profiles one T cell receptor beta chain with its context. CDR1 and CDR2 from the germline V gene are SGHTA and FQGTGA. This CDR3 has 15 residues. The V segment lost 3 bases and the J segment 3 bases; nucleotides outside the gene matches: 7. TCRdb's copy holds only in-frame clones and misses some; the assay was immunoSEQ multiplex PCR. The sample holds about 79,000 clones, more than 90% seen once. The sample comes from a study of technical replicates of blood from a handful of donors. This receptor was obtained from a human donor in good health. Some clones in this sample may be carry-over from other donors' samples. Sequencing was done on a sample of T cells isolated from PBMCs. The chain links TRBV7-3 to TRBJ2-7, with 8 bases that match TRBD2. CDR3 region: CASSFGAGEFYEQYF. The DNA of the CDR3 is TGTGCCAGCAGCTTTGGAGCGGGAGAATTCTACGAGCAGTACTTC.